A single sample gave rise to the 32 T cell receptor beta chains below, sequenced in a study of cytomegalovirus exposure and HLA in healthy donors. PCR primers comprised 60 Vbeta and 13 Jbeta primers. Measured with immunoSEQ multiplex PCR; TCRdb has only the in-frame clones, and not every one. This sample yields roughly 100,000 clones, of which nearly 65% are seen a single time; approximately 4.3% belongs to the top ten. The sequenced sample was PBMCs. These receptors were obtained from a human donor in good health.

J is TRBJ2-7 and V is TRBV30; D may be TRBD1 (5 bases). CDR1 is GTSNPN, CDR2 SVGIG, per germline (reference sequence). The V end lost 6 bases, the J end lost 4 bases, and 13 bases lay between the germline ends. The CDR3 extends over 12 amino acids. CDR3 loop: CACSNRQYEQYF. For the CDR3, the DNA is TGTGCCTGCTCAAACAGGCAATACGAGCAGTACTTC.

This clone has only a few counts. V gene TRBV6-1 combines with J gene TRBJ2-3, with 10 nucleotides matching TRBD2. V trimming: 3 bases; J trimming: 2 bases; junction bases outside the gene matches: 17. This CDR3 region has 20 residues. Germline values: CDR1 MNHNS, CDR2 SASEGT. As DNA, the CDR3 is TGTGCCAGCAGTGACGCCGGGCTAGGAGGACTAGCGGATTTCACAGATACGCAGTATTTT. It encodes CASSDAGLGGLADFTDTQYF.

The V and J genes are TRBV14 and TRBJ1-2; D gene uncertain. Germline V gives CDR1 SGHDN, CDR2 FVKESK. The CDR3 loop spans 16 amino acids. Trimming left V 0 bases short and J 3 bases short, with 14 bases between. CDR3 protein: CASSQDGGRRDYGYTF. CDR3 nucleotide sequence: TGTGCCAGCAGCCAAGATGGAGGGAGACGAGACTATGGCTACACCTTC.

This chain connects TRBV28 to TRBJ2-7; possible D gene TRBD1, 5 bases. Trimming took off 5 bases at V and 4 bases at J, with 12 bases between the two ends. CDR1 MDHEN and CDR2 SYDVKM come from the germline V gene. The CDR3 loop spans 13 amino acids. The CDR3 reads CASSLRGRYEQYF. In DNA form, the CDR3 reads TGTGCCAGCAGTCTTAGGGGAAGGTACGAGCAGTACTTC.

The rearrangement uses TRBV7-2 and TRBJ2-7, with 16 bases identical to TRBD2. The CDR3 spans 19 residues. Trimming cost V 0 bases and J 2 bases; bases outside gene matches: 7. Looked up from germline, CDR1 is SGHTA and CDR2 is FQGNSA. CDR3 nucleotide sequence: TGTGCCAGCAGCTTAGCGCAGGGACTAGCGGGAGGGCTGACCTACGAGCAGTACTTC. This codes for CASSLAQGLAGGLTYEQYF.

The rearrangement uses TRBV15 and TRBJ2-5; TRBD1 aligns across 7 bases. The last part of the DNA fits TRBJ2-7 better; the J call may be wrong. Germline loops: CDR1 LNHNV, CDR2 YYDKDF (reference sequence). There are 17 residues in the CDR3. For the CDR3, the DNA is TGTGCCACCAGCAGAGATCTAGCCACAGGGGATTCCTACGAGCAGTACTTC. Encoded protein: CATSRDLATGDSYEQYF.

The rearrangement links TRBV2 to TRBJ1-4; 12 bases line up with TRBD1. CDR1 and CDR2 from the germline V gene are SNHLY and FYNNEI. Trimming at V came to 5 bases and at J to 8 bases, leaving 12 bases not matched to a gene. The CDR3 runs to 17 residues. The CDR3 spells CASSSWGQGALREKLFF. The CDR3 DNA sequence: TGTGCCAGCAGTTCTTGGGGACAGGGGGCGCTTAGGGAAAAACTGTTTTTT.

This chain uses TRBV5-1 with TRBJ2-1, with TRBD2 as a possible D gene (5 bases). The CDR3 runs to 14 residues. Trimming left V 5 bases short and J 0 bases short, with 9 bases between. Germline V gene lookup returns CDR1 SGHRS and CDR2 YFSETQ. CDR3 bases: TGCGCCAGCAGAGAGGGTGGCTCCTACAATGAGCAGTTCTTC. Its translation: CASREGGSYNEQFF.

This chain uses TRBV25-1 with TRBJ1-4; D might be TRBD1 (5 bases). The CDR3 is 15 residues long. V was trimmed by 5 bases and J by 3 bases, leaving 13 bases between them. From germline, CDR1 is MGHDK and CDR2 SYGVNS. This CDR3 reads CASSNRGTANEKLFF. The DNA for the CDR3 is TGTGCCAGCAGTAATAGGGGAACGGCTAATGAAAAACTGTTTTTT.

The rearrangement joins TRBV28 to TRBJ1-5, with D perhaps TRBD1 (6 bases). Germline lookup yields CDR1 MDHEN and CDR2 SYDVKM. CDR3 size: 18 residues. Trimming took 4 bases from V and 3 from J, leaving 22 bases between them. The chain's CDR3 is CASSSQLQGIGVNQPQHF. The CDR3 coding sequence is TGTGCCAGCAGTTCCCAACTACAGGGTATTGGTGTCAATCAGCCCCAGCATTTT.

V gene TRBV4-1 combines with J gene TRBJ2-5; tentative D call: TRBD2 (5 bases). The J call may be incorrect, as the DNA end agrees better with TRBJ2-7. The CDR3 consists of 15 residues. Germline lookup yields CDR1 MGHRA and CDR2 YSYEKL. The CDR3 DNA reads TGCGCCAGCAGCCAAGTCCTAGCACTAGACTACGAGCAGTACTTC. This codes for CASSQVLALDYEQYF.

The chain carries TRBV7-2 and TRBJ2-7, with 7 bases aligning to TRBD1. V dropped 1 base and J dropped 3; count of bases not matched to a gene: 6. Germline lookup yields CDR1 SGHTA and CDR2 FQGNSA. This CDR3 is 15 amino acids long. The CDR3 reads CASSLGQGLVYEQYF. CDR3 coding DNA: TGTGCCAGCAGCTTAGGACAGGGCCTAGTCTACGAGCAGTACTTC.

This rearrangement joins TRBV9 to TRBJ2-3, with TRBD2 identical over 7 bases. The CDR3 covers 15 residues. The V segment lost 0 bases and the J segment 3 bases; nucleotides outside the gene matches: 4. Germline lookup yields CDR1 SGDLS and CDR2 YYNGEE. The CDR3 sequence: CASSVGTGGTDTQYF. DNA of the CDR3: TGTGCCAGCAGCGTAGGGACGGGAGGAACAGATACGCAGTATTTT.

This clone was observed a handful of times. The chain is built from TRBV27 and TRBJ2-6, with D tentatively TRBD1 (8 bases). The V gene lost 3 bases and the J gene lost 0 bases, with 21 bases spanning the gap. Germline V gene data show CDR1 as MNHEY and CDR2 as SMNVEV (reference sequence). The CDR3 is 20 residues long. The CDR3 region has the DNA TGTGCCAGCAGTTTCGGGACCTACACAGGGGGGGACTCTGGGGCCAACGTCCTGACTTTC. Translated, it gives CASSFGTYTGGDSGANVLTF.

CDR3 in DNA: TGTGCCAGCAGCGCGAGACGAGGACAGCTTGGAAACACCATATATTTT. Protein sequence: CASSARRGQLGNTIYF. This rearrangement joins TRBV11-1 to TRBJ1-3; D possibly corresponds to TRBD1 (6 bases). CDR1 is SGHAT and CDR2 is FQDESV in the germline V gene (reference sequence). The CDR3 has 16 amino acids. The V gene lost 5 bases and the J gene lost 3 bases, with 17 bases spanning the gap.

This clone was observed a handful of times. The chain recombines TRBV2 with TRBJ1-6, with 8 bases matching TRBD1. V lost 7 bases and J lost 14; bases outside the gene matches: 16. Germline values: CDR1 SNHLY, CDR2 FYNNEI. The CDR3 length is 15 residues. CDR3 DNA sequence: TGTGCCAGCACCCTACAAGGACAGGGTATAGAGGCCCTCCACTTT. Amino acid sequence: CASTLQGQGIEALHF.

The rearrangement joins TRBV27 to TRBJ1-5; 7 positions match TRBD1. CDR3 length: 16 residues. V trimming: 4 bases; J trimming: 3 bases; junction bases outside the gene matches: 9. Germline CDR1 is MNHEY and CDR2 is SMNVEV (reference sequence). This chain's CDR3 is CASSSNQGVFNQPQHF. The CDR3, as DNA: TGTGCCAGCAGTTCCAACCAGGGGGTCTTCAATCAGCCCCAGCATTTT.

V is TRBV27 and J is TRBJ2-7; TRBD2 matches 9 bases. Germline CDR1 MNHEY, CDR2 SMNVEV (reference sequence). The trim removed 6 bases at V and 0 bases at J, leaving 3 bases unmatched. This CDR3 spans 14 amino acids. The CDR3 is CASSHSGSSYEQYF. The CDR3 region has the DNA TGTGCCAGCAGCCATAGCGGGAGCTCCTACGAGCAGTACTTC.

This chain links TRBV4-1 with TRBJ1-1, with TRBD1 matching 11 bases. The CDR3 is made up of 15 amino acids. CDR1 and CDR2 from the germline V gene are MGHRA and YSYEKL. Unmatched junction bases numbered 4, after V lost 0 bases and J lost 7 bases. Here the CDR3 DNA reads TGCGCCAGCAGCCAAGAGGGACAGGGGGGGGGTGAAGCTTTCTTT. It specifies CASSQEGQGGGEAFF.

This chain links TRBV11-2 with TRBJ2-7; D is ambiguous. V lost 1 base to trimming and J lost 3 bases, with 7 bases between them. The CDR3 runs 13 residues. From germline, CDR1 is SGHAT and CDR2 FQNNGV. Here the CDR3 DNA reads TGTGCCAGCAGCTTAGGCCCAGACTACGAGCAGTACTTC. Amino acids: CASSLGPDYEQYF. Complete variable domain (other parts from reference TRBV11-2 and TRBJ2-7): EAGVAQSPRYKIIEKRQSVAFWCNPISGHATLYWYQQILGQGPKLLIQFQNNGVVDDSQLPKDRFSAERLKGVDSTLKIQPAKLEDSAVYLCASSLGPDYEQYFGPGTRLTVT.

This clone appeared a few times. The chain has TRBV11-2 and TRBJ2-2; the D gene is possibly TRBD1 (5 bases). The CDR3 is made up of 14 amino acids. From germline, CDR1 is SGHAT and CDR2 FQNNGV. The germline V and J ends were trimmed by 2 bases and 7 bases, with 11 bases remaining between them. The CDR3 DNA sequence: TGTGCCAGCAGCTTAAGGACATTCGTCGGGGAGCTGTTTTTT. Its translation: CASSLRTFVGELFF. The complete variable domain, with remaining parts taken from reference TRBV11-2 and TRBJ2-2, reads EAGVAQSPRYKIIEKRQSVAFWCNPISGHATLYWYQQILGQGPKLLIQFQNNGVVDDSQLPKDRFSAERLKGVDSTLKIQPAKLEDSAVYLCASSLRTFVGELFFGEGSRLTVL.

As to this clone: An end of the junction does not agree with germline; a read error may underlie this. Additional DNA sequences in this sample encode the identical CDR3. The CDR3 sequence is CASTTTGAGYTEAFF. In DNA, the CDR3 is TGCGCCAGTACCACCACAGGGGCTGGTTACACTGAAGCTTTCTTT. The chain combines TRBV19 with TRBJ1-1; 7 bases line up with TRBD1. The CDR3 totals 15 residues. The V gene's germline CDR1 is LNHDA and CDR2 SQIVND (reference sequence).

This rearrangement joins TRBV5-1 to TRBJ2-1; D is possibly TRBD1 (6 bases). V was cut by 3 bases and J by 6 bases, with 19 bases left in between. CDR1 SGHRS and CDR2 YFSETQ come from the germline V gene. CDR3 length: 16 residues. The CDR3 loop is CASSSGQTAVFNEQFF. CDR3 coding DNA: TGCGCCAGCAGCTCCGGACAGACAGCAGTTTTCAATGAGCAGTTCTTC.

The rearrangement links TRBV5-4 to TRBJ1-2; TRBD1 agrees at 7 bases. The CDR3 extends over 13 amino acids. CDR1 and CDR2 (germline): SGHNT, YYREEE (reference sequence). V shed 4 bases and J 7 bases; nucleotides not matched to a gene: 7. The CDR3 is CASSTGQFGGYTF. As DNA, the CDR3 is TGTGCCAGCAGCACGGGACAGTTTGGTGGCTACACCTTC. Full variable domain (rest looked up from reference TRBV5-4 and TRBJ1-2): ETGVTQSPTHLIKTRGQQVTLRCSSQSGHNTVSWYQQALGQGPQFIFQYYREEENGRGNFPPRFSGLQFPNYSSELNVNALELDDSALYLCASSTGQFGGYTFGSGTRLTVV.

The gene calls are TRBV11-2 and TRBJ1-4, with D unresolved. V lost 1 base and J 8 bases, leaving 8 bases between the germline ends. CDR1 is SGHAT, CDR2 FQNNGV, per germline. This CDR3 is built from 13 residues. CDR3 sequence (DNA): TGTGCCAGCAGCTTAGGGTATCGGGAAAAACTGTTTTTT. Amino acids: CASSLGYREKLFF.

The chain uses TRBV28 and TRBJ1-5; 8 positions match TRBD1. This CDR3 is built from 15 residues. Trimming at V came to 6 bases and at J to 7 bases, leaving 11 bases not matched to a gene. The germline CDR1 and CDR2 sequences are MDHEN and SYDVKM. Written as DNA, the CDR3 is TGTGCCAGCAGGCCGATGACAGGGGAAGGACAGCCCCAGCATTTT. Translating gives CASRPMTGEGQPQHF.

The rearrangement links TRBV25-1 to TRBJ1-5; no firm D call. Trimming removed 6 bases from V and 1 base from J, with 10 bases in between. Germline-derived CDR1 and CDR2 are MGHDK and SYGVNS. There are 14 residues in the CDR3. CDR3 DNA: TGTGCCAGCAGCAGCGGAACCAGCAATCAGCCCCAGCATTTT. It is translated as CASSSGTSNQPQHF. Combining the CDR3 with reference TRBV25-1 and TRBJ1-5 gives the whole variable domain EADIYQTPRYLVIGTGKKITLECSQTMGHDKMYWYQQDPGMELHLIHYSYGVNSTEKGDLSSESTVSRIRTEHFPLTLESARPSHTSQYLCASSSGTSNQPQHFGDGTRLSIL.

This sequence joins TRBV7-9 and TRBJ2-2, with a weak D call TRBD2 (6 bases). CDR1 is SEHNR and CDR2 is FQNEAQ in the germline V gene (reference sequence). CDR3 length equals 13 residues. V gave up 7 bases and J gave up 4 bases, with 10 bases separating them. The CDR3 DNA follows: TGTGCCAGCACCCCGGGAGTCACCGGGGAGCTGTTTTTT. It yields the protein CASTPGVTGELFF.

The chain has TRBV4-2 and TRBJ1-1; no reliable D call. V was cut by 7 bases and J by 1 base, with 13 bases left in between. This CDR3 has 14 amino acids. Germline V lookup: CDR1 LGHNA, CDR2 YNFKEQ. The CDR3 region is CASTSLQPNTEAFF. CDR3 nucleotide sequence: TGTGCCAGCACCTCCTTACAGCCGAACACTGAAGCTTTCTTT.

This clone was seen only a few times. The chain links TRBV9 to TRBJ2-5; 10 bases match TRBD1. The V gene end was trimmed by 2 bases and the J gene end by 4 bases; junction bases not matched to a gene: 8. The CDR3 is made up of 16 amino acids. Germline loops: CDR1 SGDLS, CDR2 YYNGEE. The CDR3 coding sequence is TGTGCCAGCAGCGTTTGGACAGGGGGATTTGGAGAGACCCAGTACTTC. It codes for CASSVWTGGFGETQYF.

This chain joins TRBV28 and TRBJ2-1, with TRBD2 matching over 8 bases. V shed 1 base and J 9 bases; nucleotides not matched to a gene: 11. The CDR3 is 16 amino acids. Germline values: CDR1 MDHEN, CDR2 SYDVKM. The CDR3 is CASSLSGAAGAGEQFF. The CDR3 region has the DNA TGTGCCAGCAGTTTATCGGGGGCAGCGGGAGCCGGTGAGCAGTTCTTC. The full variable domain, its missing parts supplied by reference TRBV28 and TRBJ2-1, is DVKVTQSSRYLVKRTGEKVFLECVQDMDHENMFWYRQDPGLGLRLIYFSYDVKMKEKGDIPEGYSVSREKKERFSLILESASTNQTSMYLCASSLSGAAGAGEQFFGPGTRLTVL.

This clone has more than one count but fewer than ten. The rearrangement links TRBV6-1 to TRBJ2-1; D remains ambiguous. Per germline, CDR1 MNHNS and CDR2 SASEGT. The CDR3 is 15 amino acids. Between the trimmed V and J ends, which lost 1 base and 0 bases, there was a span of 7 bases. The CDR3 loop is CASSEDLSSYNEQFF. Written as DNA, the CDR3 is TGTGCCAGCAGTGAAGACCTAAGCTCCTACAATGAGCAGTTCTTC.